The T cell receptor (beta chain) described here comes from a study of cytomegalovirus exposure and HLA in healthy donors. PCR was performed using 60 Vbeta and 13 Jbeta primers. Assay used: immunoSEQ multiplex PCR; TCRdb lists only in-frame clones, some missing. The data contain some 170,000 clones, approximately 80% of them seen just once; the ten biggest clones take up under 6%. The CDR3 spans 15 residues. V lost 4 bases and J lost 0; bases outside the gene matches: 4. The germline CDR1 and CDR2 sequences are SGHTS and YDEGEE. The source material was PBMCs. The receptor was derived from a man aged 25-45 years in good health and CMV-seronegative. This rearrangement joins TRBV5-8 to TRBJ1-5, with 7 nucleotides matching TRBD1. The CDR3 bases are TGTGCCAGCAGCAGGGGGCGCGGTAGCAATCAGCCCCAGCATTTT. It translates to CASSRGRGSNQPQHF.